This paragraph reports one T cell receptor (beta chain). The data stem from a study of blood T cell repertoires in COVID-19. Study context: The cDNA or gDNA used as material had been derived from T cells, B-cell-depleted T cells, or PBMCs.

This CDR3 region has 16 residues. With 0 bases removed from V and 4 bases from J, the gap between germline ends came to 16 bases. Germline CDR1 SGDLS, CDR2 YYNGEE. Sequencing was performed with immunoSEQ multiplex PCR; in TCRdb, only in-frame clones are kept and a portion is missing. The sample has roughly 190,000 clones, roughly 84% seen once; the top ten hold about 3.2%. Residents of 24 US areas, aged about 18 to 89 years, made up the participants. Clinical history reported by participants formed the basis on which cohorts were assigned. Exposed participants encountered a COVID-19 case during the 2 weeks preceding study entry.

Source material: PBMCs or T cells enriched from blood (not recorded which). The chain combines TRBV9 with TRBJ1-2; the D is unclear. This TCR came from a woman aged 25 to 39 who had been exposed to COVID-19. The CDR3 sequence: CASSVAVASSGYGYTF. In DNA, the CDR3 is TGTGCCAGCAGCGTAGCAGTAGCCTCCTCGGGCTATGGCTACACCTTC.